This T cell receptor beta chain was observed in a study of blood T cell repertoires in COVID-19. Study overall: Sites in the United States, Italy and Spain provided acute and convalescent COVID-19 samples. PBMCs, B-cell-depleted T cells, or T cells were the source of the cDNA or gDNA that made up the material.

Original handling: Amplification of reference gene primers was used by the study to estimate nucleated cell counts. Method: immunoSEQ multiplex PCR; TCRdb's copy keeps in-frame clones and lacks some. That table gives V, J and clone size, and the DNA gave D and trimming. The data hold about 160,000 clones, with roughly 90% observed a single time. V was pared by 4 bases and J by 10 bases, with 7 bases of the junction left unmatched. Germline V gene data show CDR1 as SGHVS and CDR2 as FNYEAQ. This CDR3 comprises 13 residues. This clonotype was obtained from a man between 18 and 29 years old with acute or convalescent COVID-19. The V and J genes are TRBV7-6 and TRBJ2-5; 9 bases line up with TRBD2. The source material was peripheral blood. The CDR3 nucleotides read TGTGCCAGCAGCTATGGGGCAGCGGGGGGCCAGTACTTC. This encodes CASSYGAAGGQYF.